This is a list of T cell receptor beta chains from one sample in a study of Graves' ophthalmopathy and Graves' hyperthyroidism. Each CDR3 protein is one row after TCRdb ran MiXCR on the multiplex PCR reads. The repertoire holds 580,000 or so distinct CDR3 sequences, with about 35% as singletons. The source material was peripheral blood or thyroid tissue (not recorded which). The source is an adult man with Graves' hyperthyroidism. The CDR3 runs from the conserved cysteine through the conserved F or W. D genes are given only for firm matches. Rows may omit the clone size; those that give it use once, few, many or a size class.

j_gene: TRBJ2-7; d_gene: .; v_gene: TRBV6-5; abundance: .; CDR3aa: CASSEGTLTYEQYF; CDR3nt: TGCGCCAGCAGTGAGGGGACGCTTACCTACGAGCAGTACTTC
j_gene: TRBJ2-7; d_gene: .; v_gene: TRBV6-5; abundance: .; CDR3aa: CASSLDRSIKQYF; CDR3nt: TGTGCCAGCAGTTTAGACAGGAGTATTAAGCAGTACTTC
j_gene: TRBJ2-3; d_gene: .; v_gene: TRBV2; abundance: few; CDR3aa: CASKGQYTDTQYF; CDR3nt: TGTGCCAGCAAAGGACAGTACACAGATACGCAGTATTTT
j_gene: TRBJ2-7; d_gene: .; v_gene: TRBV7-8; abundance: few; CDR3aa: CASSLFQGPTYEQYF; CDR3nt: TGTGCCAGCAGCTTATTTCAGGGTCCAACCTACGAGCAGTACTTC
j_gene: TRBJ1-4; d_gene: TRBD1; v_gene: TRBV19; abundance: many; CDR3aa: CASTIAGQGREKLFF; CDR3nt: TGTGCCAGTACCATCGCGGGACAGGGTAGAGAAAAACTGTTTTTT
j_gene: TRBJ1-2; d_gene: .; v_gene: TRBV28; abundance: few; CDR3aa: CASSLGLKGYTF; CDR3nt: TGTGCCAGCAGTTTAGGCCTTAAGGGCTACACCTTC
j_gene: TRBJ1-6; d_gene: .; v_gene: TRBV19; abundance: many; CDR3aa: CASSMQDVNSPLHF; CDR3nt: TGTGCCAGTAGTATGCAGGACGTAAATTCACCCCTCCACTTT
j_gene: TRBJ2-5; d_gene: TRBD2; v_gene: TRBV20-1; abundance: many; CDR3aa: CSARDLGRSGKETQYF; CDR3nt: TGCAGTGCTAGAGATCTGGGGAGGAGCGGGAAAGAGACCCAGTACTTC
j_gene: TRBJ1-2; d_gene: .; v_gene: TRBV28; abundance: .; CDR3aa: CASSATAGRRNYGYTF; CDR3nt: TGTGCCAGCAGCGCTACTGCGGGGCGGCGGAACTATGGCTACACCTTC
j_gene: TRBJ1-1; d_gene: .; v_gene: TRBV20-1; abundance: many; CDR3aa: CSARDYTEAFF; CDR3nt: TGCAGTGCTAGAGATTACACTGAAGCTTTCTTT
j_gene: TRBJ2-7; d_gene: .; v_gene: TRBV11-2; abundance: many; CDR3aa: CASSLGRPSSYEQYF; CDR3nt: TGTGCCAGCAGCCTGGGCAGACCTAGCTCCTACGAGCAGTACTTC
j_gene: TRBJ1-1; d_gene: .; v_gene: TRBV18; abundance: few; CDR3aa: CASSPGRVEAFF; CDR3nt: TGTGCCAGCTCACCGGGCAGGGTTGAAGCTTTCTTT
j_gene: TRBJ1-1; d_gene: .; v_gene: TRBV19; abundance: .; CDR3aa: CASSQQGRRTEAFF; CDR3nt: TGTGCCAGTAGTCAACAGGGCCGGCGGACTGAAGCTTTCTTT
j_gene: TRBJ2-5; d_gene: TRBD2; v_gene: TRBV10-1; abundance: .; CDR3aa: CASSASSGSSETQYF; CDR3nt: TGCGCCAGCAGTGCGTCTAGCGGGAGTTCGGAGACCCAGTACTTC
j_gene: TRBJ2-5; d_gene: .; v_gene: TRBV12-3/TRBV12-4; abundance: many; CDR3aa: CASSDLAQKETQYF; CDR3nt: TGTGCCAGCAGTGACCTAGCACAAAAAGAGACCCAGTACTTC
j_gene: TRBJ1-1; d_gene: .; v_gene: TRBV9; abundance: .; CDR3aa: CASSRLELNTEAFF; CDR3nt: TGTGCCAGCAGCCGTTTAGAATTGAACACTGAAGCTTTCTTT
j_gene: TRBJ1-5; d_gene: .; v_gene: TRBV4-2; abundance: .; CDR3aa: CASSQDGASNQPQHF; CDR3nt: TGTGCCAGCAGCCAAGATGGGGCTAGCAATCAGCCCCAGCATTTT
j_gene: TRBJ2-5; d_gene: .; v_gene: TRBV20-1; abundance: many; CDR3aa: CSARAGTKETQYF; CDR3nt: TGCAGTGCTAGGGCCGGAACAAAAGAGACCCAGTACTTC
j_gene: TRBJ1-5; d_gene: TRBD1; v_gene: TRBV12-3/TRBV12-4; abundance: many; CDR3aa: CASSWLWTGRGQPQHF; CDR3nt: TGTGCCAGCAGCTGGCTCTGGACAGGGCGAGGTCAGCCCCAGCATTTT
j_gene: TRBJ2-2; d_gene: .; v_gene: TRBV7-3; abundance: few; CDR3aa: CASSFGLLQNANTGELFF; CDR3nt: TGTGCCAGCAGCTTTGGCCTCTTACAGAACGCGAACACCGGGGAGCTGTTTTTT
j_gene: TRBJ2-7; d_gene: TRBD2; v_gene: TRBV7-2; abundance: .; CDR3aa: CASSLSPGLGNYNEQYF; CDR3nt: TGTGCCAGCAGCTTATCTCCCGGACTAGGGAACTACAATGAGCAGTACTTC
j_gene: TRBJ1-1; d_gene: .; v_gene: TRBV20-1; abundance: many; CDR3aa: CSAREARGGTEAFF; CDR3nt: TGCAGTGCTAGAGAAGCAAGGGGCGGGACTGAAGCTTTCTTT
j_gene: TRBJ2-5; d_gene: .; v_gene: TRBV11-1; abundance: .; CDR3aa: CASSVGPPGLQGETQYF; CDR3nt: TGTGCCAGCAGCGTAGGACCCCCCGGCTTGCAAGGAGAGACCCAGTACTTC
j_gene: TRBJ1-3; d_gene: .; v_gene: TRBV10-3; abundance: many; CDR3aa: CAICPQTGNTIYF; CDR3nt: TGTGCCATCTGCCCCCAAACCGGAAACACCATATATTTT
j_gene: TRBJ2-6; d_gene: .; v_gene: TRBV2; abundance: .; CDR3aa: CASSEVRGVSYSGANVLTF; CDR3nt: TGTGCCAGCAGTGAAGTGAGGGGGGTCAGCTACTCTGGGGCCAACGTCCTGACTTTC
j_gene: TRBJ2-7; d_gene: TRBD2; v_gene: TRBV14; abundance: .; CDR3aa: CGSSPGLAGGPYYEQYF; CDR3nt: TGTGGCAGCAGCCCAGGACTAGCGGGAGGGCCATACTACGAGCAGTACTTC
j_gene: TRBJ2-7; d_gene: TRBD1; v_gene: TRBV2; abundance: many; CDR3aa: CASSLQGPAYEQYF; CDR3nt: TGTGCCAGCAGTCTACAGGGGCCCGCCTACGAGCAGTACTTC
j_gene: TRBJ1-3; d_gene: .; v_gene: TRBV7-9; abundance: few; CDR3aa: CASSLETEPGNTIYF; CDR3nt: TGTGCCAGCAGCTTAGAGACGGAACCTGGAAACACCATATATTTT
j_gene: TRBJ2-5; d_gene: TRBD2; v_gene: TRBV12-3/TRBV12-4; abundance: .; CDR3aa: CASSLISGGTETQYF; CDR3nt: TGTGCCAGCAGTTTGATAAGCGGGGGGACAGAGACCCAGTACTTC
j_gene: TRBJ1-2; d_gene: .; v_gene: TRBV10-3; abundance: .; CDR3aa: CAISAGLAGGYTF; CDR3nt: TGTGCCATCAGTGCGGGACTAGCGGGAGGCTACACCTTC
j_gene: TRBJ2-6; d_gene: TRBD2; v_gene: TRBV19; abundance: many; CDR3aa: CASSMRDYSGANVLTF; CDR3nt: TGTGCCAGTAGTATGCGGGACTACTCTGGGGCCAACGTCCTGACTTTC
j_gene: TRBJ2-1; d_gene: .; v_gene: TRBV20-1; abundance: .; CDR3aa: CSASGIPYNEQFF; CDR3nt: TGCAGTGCTAGCGGGATCCCCTACAATGAGCAGTTCTTC